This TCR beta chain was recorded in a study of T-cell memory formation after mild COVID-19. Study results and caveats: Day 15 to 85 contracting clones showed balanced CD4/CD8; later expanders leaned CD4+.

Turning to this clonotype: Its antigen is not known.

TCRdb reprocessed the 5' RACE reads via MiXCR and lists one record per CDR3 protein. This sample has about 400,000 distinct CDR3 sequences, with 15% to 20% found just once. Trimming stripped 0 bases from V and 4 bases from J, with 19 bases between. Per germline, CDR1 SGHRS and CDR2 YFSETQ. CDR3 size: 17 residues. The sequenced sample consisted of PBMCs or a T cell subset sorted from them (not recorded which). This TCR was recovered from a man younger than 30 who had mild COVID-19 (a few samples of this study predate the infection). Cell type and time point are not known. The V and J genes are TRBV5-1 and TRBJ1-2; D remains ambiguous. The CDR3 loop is CASSLANGSLIGYGYTF. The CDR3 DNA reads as TGCGCCAGCAGCTTGGCCAACGGCAGTCTGATAGGCTATGGCTACACCTTC.